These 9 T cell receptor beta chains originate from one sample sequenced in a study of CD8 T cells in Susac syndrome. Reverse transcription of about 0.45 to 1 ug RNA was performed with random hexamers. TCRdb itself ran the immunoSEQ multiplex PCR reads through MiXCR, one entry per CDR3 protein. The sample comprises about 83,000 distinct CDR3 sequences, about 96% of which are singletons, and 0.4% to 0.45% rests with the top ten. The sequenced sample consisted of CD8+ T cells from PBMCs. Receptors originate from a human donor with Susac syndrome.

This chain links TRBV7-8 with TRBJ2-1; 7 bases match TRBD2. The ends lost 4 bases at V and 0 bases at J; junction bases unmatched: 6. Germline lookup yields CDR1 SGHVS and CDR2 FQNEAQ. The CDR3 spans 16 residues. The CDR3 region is CASSSGRMSSYNEQFF. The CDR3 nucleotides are TGTGCCAGCAGCTCCGGGAGGATGAGCTCCTACAATGAGCAGTTCTTC.

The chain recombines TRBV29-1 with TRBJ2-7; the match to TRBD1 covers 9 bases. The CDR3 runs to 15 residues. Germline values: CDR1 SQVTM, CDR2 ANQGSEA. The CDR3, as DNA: TGCAGTGCAGACAGGGGACAGGGTATCTCCTACGAGCAGTACTTC. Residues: CSADRGQGISYEQYF.

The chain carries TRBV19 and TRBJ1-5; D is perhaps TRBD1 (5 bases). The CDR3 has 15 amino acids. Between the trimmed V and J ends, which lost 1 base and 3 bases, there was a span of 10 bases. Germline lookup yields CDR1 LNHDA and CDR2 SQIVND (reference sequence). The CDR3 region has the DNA TGTGCCAGTAGTATAGTCCGGGACTTCAATCAGCCCCAGCATTTT. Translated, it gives CASSIVRDFNQPQHF.

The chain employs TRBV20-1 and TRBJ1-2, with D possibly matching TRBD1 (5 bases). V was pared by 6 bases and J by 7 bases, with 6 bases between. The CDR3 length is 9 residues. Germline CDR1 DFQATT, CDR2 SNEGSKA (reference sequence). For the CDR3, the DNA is TGCAGTGCCCAGGGTGGCTACACCTTC. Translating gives CSAQGGYTF.

CDR3 nucleotides: TGTGCCAGCAGTGGAGAAGGGGGAATGAATGAGCAGTTCTTC. As protein: CASSGEGGMNEQFF. This sequence joins TRBV27 and TRBJ2-1, with a weak D call TRBD1 (6 bases). The ends were cut back, 5 bases at V and 7 bases at J, with 15 bases in the middle. CDR1 and CDR2 (germline): MNHEY, SMNVEV (reference sequence). The CDR3 contains 14 residues.

The CDR3 region is CASSPNHQDTQYF. CDR3 coding DNA: TGTGCCAGCAGCCCCAATCATCAAGATACGCAGTATTTT. This chain uses TRBV7-8 with TRBJ2-3; D is undetermined. The germline gives CDR1 SGHVS, CDR2 FQNEAQ. The V end lost 5 bases, the J end lost 5 bases, and 11 bases lay between the germline ends. The CDR3 sequence is 13 residues long.

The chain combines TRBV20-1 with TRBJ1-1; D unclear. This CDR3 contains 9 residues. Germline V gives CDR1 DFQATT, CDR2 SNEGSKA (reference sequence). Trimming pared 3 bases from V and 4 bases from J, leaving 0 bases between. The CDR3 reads CSASTEAFF. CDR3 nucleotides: TGCAGTGCTAGCACTGAAGCTTTCTTT.

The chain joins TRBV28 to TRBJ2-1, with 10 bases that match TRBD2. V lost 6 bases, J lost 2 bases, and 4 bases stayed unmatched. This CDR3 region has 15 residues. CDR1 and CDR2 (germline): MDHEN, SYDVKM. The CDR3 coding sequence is TGTGCCAGCAGCATTAGCGGGGGGACCTACAATGAGCAGTTCTTC. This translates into CASSISGGTYNEQFF.

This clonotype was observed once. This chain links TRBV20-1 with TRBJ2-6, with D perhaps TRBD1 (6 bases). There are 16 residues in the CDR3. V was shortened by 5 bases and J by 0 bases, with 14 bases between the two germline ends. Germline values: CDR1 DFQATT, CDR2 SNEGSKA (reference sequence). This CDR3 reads CSAPGTTHSGANVLTF. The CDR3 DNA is TGCAGTGCTCCCGGGACAACCCACTCTGGGGCCAACGTCCTGACTTTC.